This is a list of T cell receptor beta chains from one sample in a study of Graves' ophthalmopathy and Graves' hyperthyroidism. TCRdb independently ran MiXCR on the multiplex PCR reads; one entry per CDR3 protein. The top ten clones hold 10% to 15% of a sample with 300,000 to 400,000 distinct CDR3 sequences, 15% to 20% of them seen once. The specimen was peripheral blood. These receptors originate from an adult man with Graves' ophthalmopathy. CDR3s include the opening cysteine and the closing phenylalanine or tryptophan.

j_call,v_call,cdr3_aa
TRBJ1-3,TRBV28,CASSVDSENTIYF
TRBJ1-2,TRBV28,CATREQGISGYTF
TRBJ2-5,TRBV28,CASSLSSRIQETQYF
TRBJ2-7,TRBV16,CASSLGITGEQYF
TRBJ2-5,TRBV11-2,CASSYSPGYQETQYF
TRBJ1-2,TRBV7-8,CASSLANGWQGAVGYTF
TRBJ1-2,TRBV30,CAWSVPGTYYGYTF
TRBJ2-7,TRBV20-1,CSARVLAAYEQYF
TRBJ2-7,TRBV6-5,CASSYSREADYEQYF
TRBJ2-7,TRBV6-2/TRBV6-3,CASTKDRFYEQYF
TRBJ2-7,TRBV12-3/TRBV12-4,CASSFGRPSEQYF
TRBJ2-5,TRBV6-5,CASSYLGSQETQYF
TRBJ1-1,TRBV5-1,CASSLTAGLSKAFF
TRBJ1-1,TRBV5-5,CASSFLDGTEAFF
TRBJ2-7,TRBV20-1,CSAPQTGGADYEQYF
TRBJ2-7,TRBV20-1,CSAKIDELGYSEQYF
TRBJ1-2,TRBV11-2,CASSLQGIYGYTF
TRBJ2-4,TRBV7-8,CASSSDRGDIQYF
TRBJ2-5,TRBV7-2,CASSFGQGAGETQYF
TRBJ2-7,TRBV6-2/TRBV6-3,CASSYLAGGGEQYF
TRBJ1-1,TRBV29-1,CSVEVGEGMNTEAFF
TRBJ2-4,TRBV5-1,CASGQGISTKNIQYF
TRBJ1-6,TRBV28,CASSPSKGSNSPLHF
TRBJ2-7,TRBV6-1,CASQRLVSYEQYF
TRBJ2-7,TRBV9,CASSPARGGYEQYF
TRBJ1-2,TRBV6-5,CASSLGTGNYGYTF
TRBJ1-6,TRBV7-2,CASSYSGLRNSPLHF
TRBJ2-7,TRBV19,CASSIGATLSYEQYF
TRBJ2-3,TRBV27,CASRSQAHLAASTDTQYF
TRBJ1-1,TRBV6-1,CASSPPKGSYTEAFF
TRBJ1-2,TRBV6-1,CASRKYHTEEGYTF
TRBJ2-7,TRBV28,CASKGIRGRTYYEQYF
TRBJ1-2,TRBV2,CASSEARMGYGYTF
TRBJ2-2,TRBV29-1,CSVEQMNTGELFF